This T cell receptor (beta chain) emerged from a study of blood T cell repertoires in COVID-19. About the research overall: The analysed material was cDNA or gDNA that came from T cells, B-cell-depleted T cells, or PBMCs.

Authors' methods: Nucleated cell counts were estimated from reference gene primer amplification. Assay used: immunoSEQ multiplex PCR; TCRdb lists only in-frame clones, some missing. The V and J calls and clone size are taken from that table; D and trimming were inferred from the DNA. The sample comprises 100,000 or so clones, roughly 84% of which are singletons, and around 2% rests with the top ten. This clonotype originated in a man in his 70s with active or convalescent COVID-19. Input material: peripheral blood.

The CDR3 reads CATSGRGEDQPQHF. The CDR3 DNA reads as TGTGCCACCAGTGGGAGAGGGGAGGATCAGCCCCAGCATTTT. V is TRBV24-1 and J is TRBJ1-5, with a possible D match to TRBD1 (5 bases). CDR3 size: 14 residues. V dropped 5 bases and J dropped 5 bases, with 12 bases sitting between them. In germline, CDR1 is KGHDR, CDR2 SFDVKD.